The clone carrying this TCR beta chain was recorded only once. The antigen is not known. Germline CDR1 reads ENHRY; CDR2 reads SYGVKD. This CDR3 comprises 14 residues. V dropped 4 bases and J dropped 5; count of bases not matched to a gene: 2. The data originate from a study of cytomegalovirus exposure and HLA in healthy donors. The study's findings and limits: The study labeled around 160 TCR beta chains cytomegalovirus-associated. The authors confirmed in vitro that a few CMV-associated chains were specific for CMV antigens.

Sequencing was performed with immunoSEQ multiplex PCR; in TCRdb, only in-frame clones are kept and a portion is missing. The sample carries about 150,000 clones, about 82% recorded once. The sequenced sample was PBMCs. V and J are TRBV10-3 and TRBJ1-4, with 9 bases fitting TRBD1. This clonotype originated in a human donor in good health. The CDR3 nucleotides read TGTGCCATCAGTGCGGGGACAGGGAATGAAAAACTGTTTTTT. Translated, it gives CAISAGTGNEKLFF.